This T cell receptor beta chain is drawn from a study of identifying expanded T cells in peripheral blood. CDR1 and CDR2 (germline): SEHNR, FQNEAQ (reference sequence). This CDR3 is 17 amino acids long. Trimming took off 1 base at V and 0 bases at J, with 15 bases between the two ends. The data were produced by immunoSEQ multiplex PCR, yet TCRdb's version contains in-frame clones alone and is incomplete. The sample yields more than 75,000 clones, about 90% seen once. The chain carries TRBV7-9 and TRBJ1-2; a weak D match, TRBD1 (5 bases). Sequencing was carried out using blood. The origin of this receptor is a person aged 18 to 75 in good health. The CDR3 DNA sequence: TGTGCCAGCAGCTTAGGATTGCGGGGGAATGCTAACTATGGCTACACCTTC. It codes for CASSLGLRGNANYGYTF.